The 14 T cell receptor beta chains listed next were all sequenced from one sample in a study of post-analysis software for immune sequencing data. Study-level findings and limits: Among 5 or 6 TRBV segments more frequent in patients than controls were TRBV5-6, TRBV5-1 and TRBV20-1.

Unique molecular identifiers were present in the TCR beta cDNA libraries. Using its own MiXCR run on the PCR reads, TCRdb lists one record per CDR3 protein. The sample yields under 200,000 distinct CDR3 sequences, 25% to 35% seen once. Their antigen targets remain unknown. Sequencing input: blood. These TCRs come from a girl between 2 and 17 years old with multiple sclerosis.

A single count supports this clonotype. This rearrangement joins TRBV7-9 to TRBJ1-3, with a possible D match to TRBD1 (6 bases). Trimming cost V 5 bases and J 0 bases, with 14 bases left between them. The CDR3 runs to 16 residues. CDR1 and CDR2 from the germline V gene are SEHNR and FQNEAQ (reference sequence). CDR3 amino acids: CASSLQGTSSGNTIYF. As DNA, the CDR3 is TGTGCCAGCAGCCTACAGGGCACGAGCTCTGGAAACACCATATATTTT.

Notes on this clonotype: A much larger clone lies a single base off, so this may be a read error. The chain combines TRBV20-1 with TRBJ2-7, with D tentatively TRBD2 (5 bases). The V end was cut by 0 bases, the J end by 3 bases, with 15 bases between. Germline-derived CDR1 and CDR2 are DFQATT and SNEGSKA (reference sequence). The CDR3 is 15 amino acids. CDR3: CSARDSRGAGYEQYF. The CDR3 region has the DNA TGCAGTGCTAGAGATTCCCGGGGTGCTGGCTACGAGCAGTACTTC.

This sequence joins TRBV30 and TRBJ2-7, with TRBD2 as a possible D gene (5 bases). CDR1 is GTSNPN, CDR2 SVGIG, per germline (reference sequence). With 5 bases removed from V and 7 bases from J, the gap between germline ends came to 6 bases. The length of the CDR3 is 9 residues. CDR3 sequence (DNA): TGTGCCTGGGGACTTGAGCAGTACTTC. It specifies CAWGLEQYF.

This sequence joins TRBV29-1 and TRBJ2-3, with D possibly matching TRBD2 (6 bases). The CDR3 sequence is 11 residues long. Germline CDR1 SQVTM, CDR2 ANQGSEA. For the CDR3, the DNA is TGCAGGGGAGGAAACACAGATACGCAGTATTTT. Translating it yields CRGGNTDTQYF.

This clonotype was detected a few times. The V and J genes are TRBV12-3 or TRBV12-4 and TRBJ2-5; 8 positions agree with TRBD2. V was clipped by 5 bases and J by 5 bases; unmatched bases: 13. The CDR3 contains 16 residues. The CDR3 DNA reads TGTGCCAGCAGTGCGCTAACTAGCGGAGCGGGGGAGACCCAGTACTTC. Translating gives CASSALTSGAGETQYF.

Details on this clonotype: A much more abundant neighbour one base away suggests this may be a read error. The gene calls are TRBV7-2 and TRBJ2-5; maybe TRBD2 (5 bases). V lost 5 bases to trimming and J lost 11 bases, with 15 bases between them. CDR1 and CDR2 from the germline V gene are SGHTA and FQGNSA. This CDR3 spans 12 amino acids. CDR3 DNA: TGTGCCAGCAGCCGTTCCGGGGTGGAGCAGTACTTC. Encoded protein: CASSRSGVEQYF.

Only a few counts were recorded for this clonotype. The chain is built from TRBV3-1 and TRBJ1-2; 7 nucleotides agree with TRBD1. V dropped 7 bases and J dropped 0; count of bases not matched to a gene: 8. From germline, CDR1 is LGHDT and CDR2 YNNKEL (reference sequence). The CDR3 has 15 residues. In DNA, the CDR3 is TGTGCCAGCACCGACCTCGACAGGGCTAACTATGGCTACACCTTC. It specifies CASTDLDRANYGYTF.

This clonotype was observed at least ten times. The chain couples TRBV4-2 to TRBJ2-7, with TRBD1 matching 8 bases. The V and J ends lost 6 bases and 1 base, in that order; junction bases with no gene match: 8. The CDR3 extends over 15 amino acids. Germline CDR1 LGHNA, CDR2 YNFKEQ. The CDR3 DNA sequence: TGTGCCAGCAGTCCGACAGGGGTAGGGTCCTACGAGCAGTACTTC. This sequence encodes CASSPTGVGSYEQYF.

This chain joins TRBV12-3 or TRBV12-4 and TRBJ2-5; D is ambiguous. This CDR3 spans 14 amino acids. The V end lost 10 bases, the J end lost 5 bases, and 20 bases lay between the germline ends. As DNA, the CDR3 is TGTGCCATATCATCGCCAACGAGAAGGGAGACCCAGTACTTC. Translating it yields CAISSPTRRETQYF.

Comment on this clonotype: It may be a read error: a sequence one base away is much more abundant. The V and J genes are TRBV29-1 and TRBJ1-2, with 10 bases matching TRBD1. Trimming cost V 4 bases and J 5 bases; bases outside gene matches: 7. This CDR3 region has 14 residues. Germline values: CDR1 SQVTM, CDR2 ANQGSEA. The CDR3 DNA follows: TGCAGCGTTGTTAGGGACAGGGGATGTTATGGCTACACCTTC. As protein: CSVVRDRGCYGYTF.

As regards this clonotype: Given a much more abundant clone one base away, this may be a read error. V gene TRBV12-3 or TRBV12-4 combines with J gene TRBJ2-7; a weak D match, TRBD1 (5 bases). V was pared by 3 bases and J by 7 bases, with 13 bases between. This CDR3 has 13 amino acids. This chain's CDR3 is CASSFRASGEQYF. CDR3 sequence (DNA): TGTGCCAGCAGTTTCAGGGCTTCGGGTGAGCAGTACTTC.

The rearrangement links TRBV20-1 to TRBJ2-1; 8 bases agree with TRBD2. Per the germline V gene, CDR1 is DFQATT and CDR2 is SNEGSKA (reference sequence). The CDR3 length is 12 residues. V was clipped by 3 bases and J by 9 bases; unmatched bases: 4. The CDR3 protein is CSASGGATEQFF. CDR3 bases: TGCAGTGCTAGCGGGGGGGCGACTGAGCAGTTCTTC.

For this clonotype: A single base separates this from a much larger clone, so it may be a read error. The chain combines TRBV5-1 with TRBJ2-3; unclear D gene. The CDR3 has 13 residues. Germline CDR1 SGHRS, CDR2 YFSETQ. The germline V and J ends were trimmed by 0 bases and 4 bases, with 6 bases remaining between them. The CDR3 DNA reads TGCGCCAGCAGCTTGGAGGGCGCAGATACGCAGTATTTT. Translation gives CASSLEGADTQYF.

In regard to this clonotype: A read error may be the cause here, since a much bigger clone is one base away. The chain's CDR3 is CASSQDQVVQETQYF. The CDR3 region has the DNA TGCGCCAGCAGCCAAGATCAGGTGGTACAAGAGACCCAGTACTTC. The V and J genes are TRBV4-1 and TRBJ2-5; no clear D gene. Germline CDR1 is MGHRA and CDR2 is YSYEKL. The CDR3 totals 15 residues. The ends were cut back, 0 bases at V and 2 bases at J, with 10 bases in the middle.